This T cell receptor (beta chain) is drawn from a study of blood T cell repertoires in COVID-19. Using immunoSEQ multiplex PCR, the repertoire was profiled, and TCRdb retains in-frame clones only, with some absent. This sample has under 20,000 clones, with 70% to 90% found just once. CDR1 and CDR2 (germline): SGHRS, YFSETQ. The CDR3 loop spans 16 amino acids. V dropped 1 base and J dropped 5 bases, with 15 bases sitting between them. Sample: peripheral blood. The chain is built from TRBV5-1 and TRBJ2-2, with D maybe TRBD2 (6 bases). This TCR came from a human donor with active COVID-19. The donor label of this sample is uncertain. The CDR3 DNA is TGCGCCAGCAGCTTGTTAGAGGCGGGATCGACCGGGGAGCTGTTTTTT. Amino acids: CASSLLEAGSTGELFF.